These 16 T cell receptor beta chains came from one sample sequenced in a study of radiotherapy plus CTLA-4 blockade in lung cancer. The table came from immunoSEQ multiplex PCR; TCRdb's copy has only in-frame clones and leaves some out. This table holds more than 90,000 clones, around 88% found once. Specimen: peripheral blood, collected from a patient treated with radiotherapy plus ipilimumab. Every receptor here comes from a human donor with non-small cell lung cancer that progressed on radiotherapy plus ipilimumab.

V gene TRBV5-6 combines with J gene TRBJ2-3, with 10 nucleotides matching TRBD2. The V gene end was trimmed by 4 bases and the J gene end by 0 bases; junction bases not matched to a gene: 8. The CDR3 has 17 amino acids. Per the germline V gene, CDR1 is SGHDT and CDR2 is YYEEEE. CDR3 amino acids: CASSLSLTSGSTDTQYF. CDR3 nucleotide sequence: TGTGCCAGCAGCCTCTCCCTGACTAGCGGGAGCACAGATACGCAGTATTTT.

The CDR3 reads CATRRGGDEQFF. The CDR3 region has the DNA TGTGCCACCCGAAGGGGGGGGGATGAGCAGTTCTTC. This chain links TRBV19 with TRBJ2-1, with a possible D match to TRBD2 (7 bases). V lost 10 bases to trimming and J lost 8 bases, with 15 bases between them. This CDR3 contains 12 residues. Germline V lookup: CDR1 LNHDA, CDR2 SQIVND (reference sequence).

The CDR3 sequence: CASSLNAGQGAQGANVLTF. CDR3 nucleotides: TGTGCCAGCTCACTGAATGCGGGGCAGGGGGCGCAAGGGGCCAACGTCCTGACTTTC. The J gene is TRBJ2-6, the V gene TRBV18, with TRBD1 matching over 8 bases. With 4 bases clipped from V and 4 bases from J, the junction kept 15 bases outside the gene matches. Germline CDR1 is KGHSH and CDR2 is LQKENI. The CDR3 extends over 19 amino acids.

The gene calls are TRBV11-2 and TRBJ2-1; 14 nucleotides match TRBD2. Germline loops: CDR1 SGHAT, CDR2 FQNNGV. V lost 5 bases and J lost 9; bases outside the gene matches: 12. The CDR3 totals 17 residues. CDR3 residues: CASSPGPGLAGEGEQFF. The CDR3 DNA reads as TGTGCCAGCAGCCCCGGTCCGGGACTAGCGGGAGAGGGTGAGCAGTTCTTC.

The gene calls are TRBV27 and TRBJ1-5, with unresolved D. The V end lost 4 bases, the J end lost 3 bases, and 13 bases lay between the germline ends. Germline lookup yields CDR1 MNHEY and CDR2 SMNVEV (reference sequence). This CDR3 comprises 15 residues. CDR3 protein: CASSSLAAANQPQHF. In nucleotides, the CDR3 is TGTGCCAGCAGTTCCCTTGCGGCGGCCAATCAGCCCCAGCATTTT.

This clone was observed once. In nucleotides, the CDR3 is TGTGCCAGCATCCCCAATCGGCAGCCCCAGCATTTT. Amino acid sequence: CASIPNRQPQHF. V usage is TRBV21-1 and J usage is TRBJ1-5. TRBV21-1 counts as a pseudogene. The CDR3 spans 12 residues.

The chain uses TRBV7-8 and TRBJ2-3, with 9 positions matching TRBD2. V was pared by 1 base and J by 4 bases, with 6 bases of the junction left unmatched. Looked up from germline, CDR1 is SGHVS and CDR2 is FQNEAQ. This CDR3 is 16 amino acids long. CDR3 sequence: CASSLDFSGSADTQYF. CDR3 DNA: TGTGCCAGCAGCTTAGATTTTAGCGGGAGTGCAGATACGCAGTATTTT.

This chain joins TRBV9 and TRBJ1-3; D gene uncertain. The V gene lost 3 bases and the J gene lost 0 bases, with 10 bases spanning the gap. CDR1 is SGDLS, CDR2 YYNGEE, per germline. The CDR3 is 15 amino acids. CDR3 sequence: CASSGGPPSGNTIYF. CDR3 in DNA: TGTGCCAGCAGCGGAGGCCCTCCCTCTGGAAACACCATATATTTT.

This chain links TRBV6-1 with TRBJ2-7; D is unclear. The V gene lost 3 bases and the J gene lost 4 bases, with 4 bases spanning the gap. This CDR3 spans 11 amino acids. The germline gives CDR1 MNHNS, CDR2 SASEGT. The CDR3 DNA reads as TGTGCCAGCAGTGACTGGTACGAGCAGTACTTC. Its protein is CASSDWYEQYF.

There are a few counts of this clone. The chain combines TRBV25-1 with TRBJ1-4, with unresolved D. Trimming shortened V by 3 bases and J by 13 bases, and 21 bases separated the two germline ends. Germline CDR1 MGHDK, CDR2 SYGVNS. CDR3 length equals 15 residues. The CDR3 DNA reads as TGTGCCAGCAGTGATCAGGCCCCGTGGGTTGGGAGACTGTTTTTT. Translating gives CASSDQAPWVGRLFF.

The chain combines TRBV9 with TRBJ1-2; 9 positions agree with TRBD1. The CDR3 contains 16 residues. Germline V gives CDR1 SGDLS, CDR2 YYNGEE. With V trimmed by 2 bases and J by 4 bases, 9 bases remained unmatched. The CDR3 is CASSVDDRGIAYGYTF. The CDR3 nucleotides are TGTGCCAGCAGCGTCGATGACAGGGGGATTGCCTATGGCTACACCTTC.

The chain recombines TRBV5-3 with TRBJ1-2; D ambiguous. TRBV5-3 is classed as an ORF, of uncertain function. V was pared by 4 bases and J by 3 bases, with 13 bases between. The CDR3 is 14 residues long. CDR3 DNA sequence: TGTGCCAGAAGCCCCCCGGCTAGGCACTATGGCTACACCTTC. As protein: CARSPPARHYGYTF.

The CDR3 loop reads CASRLTPGDIYEQYF. As DNA, the CDR3 is TGTGCCAGCAGACTTACGCCTGGGGACATTTACGAGCAGTACTTC. The chain is built from TRBV6-1 and TRBJ2-7; a possible D gene is TRBD1 (6 bases). Germline values: CDR1 MNHNS, CDR2 SASEGT. The CDR3 consists of 15 residues. V lost 6 bases, J lost 4 bases, and 19 bases lay in between.

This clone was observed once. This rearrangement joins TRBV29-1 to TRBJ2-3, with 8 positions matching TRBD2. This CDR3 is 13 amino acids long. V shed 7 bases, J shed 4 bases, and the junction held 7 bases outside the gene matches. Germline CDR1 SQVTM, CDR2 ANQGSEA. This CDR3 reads CSAQGSGADTQYF. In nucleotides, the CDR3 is TGCAGCGCCCAGGGTAGCGGGGCAGATACGCAGTATTTT.

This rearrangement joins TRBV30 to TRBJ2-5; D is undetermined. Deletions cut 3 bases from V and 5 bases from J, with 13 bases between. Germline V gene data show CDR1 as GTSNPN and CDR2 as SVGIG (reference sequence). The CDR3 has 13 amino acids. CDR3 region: CAWSARPRETQYF. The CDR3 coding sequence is TGTGCCTGGAGCGCACGCCCCCGGGAGACCCAGTACTTC.

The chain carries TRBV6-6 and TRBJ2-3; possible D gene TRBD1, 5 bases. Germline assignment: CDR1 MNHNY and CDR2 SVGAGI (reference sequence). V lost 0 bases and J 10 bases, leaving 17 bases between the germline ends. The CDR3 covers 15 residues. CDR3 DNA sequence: TGTGCCAGCAGTTACTCACAGGACGTGGGGTTGTCGCAGTATTTT. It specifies CASSYSQDVGLSQYF.